This T cell receptor beta chain was identified during a study of siplizumab effects on memory and regulatory T cells. TCR templates, around 98,000 per sample, were assayed. Generated by immunoSEQ multiplex PCR, the TCRdb table keeps only in-frame clones and is missing some. Altogether approximately 48,000 clones are present, about 93% being singletons, with the ten largest covering roughly a sixth. Details on this clone: Its antigen is still unknown.

Regarding the study as a whole: Treg-derived clones made up an average of approximately 64% of mappable alloreactive CD4+ clones with siplizumab and 26.9% in controls. In unstimulated cells, naive T cells appeared more diverse than memory T cells and seemed major alloresponse contributors. It was never confirmed that proliferating Tregs from siplizumab cultures were suppressive.

The sequence was collected from a human donor in good health. Sequenced: CD8+ T cells sorted from blood.

The CDR3 nucleotides read TGCGCCAGCAGCCAAGGCGGGGTTGACTACGAGCAGTACTTC. Protein product: CASSQGGVDYEQYF. The rearrangement uses TRBV4-1 and TRBJ2-7; maybe TRBD2 (6 bases). This CDR3 comprises 14 residues. Per germline, CDR1 MGHRA and CDR2 YSYEKL. The V and J ends lost 1 base and 3 bases respectively, with 10 bases between them.